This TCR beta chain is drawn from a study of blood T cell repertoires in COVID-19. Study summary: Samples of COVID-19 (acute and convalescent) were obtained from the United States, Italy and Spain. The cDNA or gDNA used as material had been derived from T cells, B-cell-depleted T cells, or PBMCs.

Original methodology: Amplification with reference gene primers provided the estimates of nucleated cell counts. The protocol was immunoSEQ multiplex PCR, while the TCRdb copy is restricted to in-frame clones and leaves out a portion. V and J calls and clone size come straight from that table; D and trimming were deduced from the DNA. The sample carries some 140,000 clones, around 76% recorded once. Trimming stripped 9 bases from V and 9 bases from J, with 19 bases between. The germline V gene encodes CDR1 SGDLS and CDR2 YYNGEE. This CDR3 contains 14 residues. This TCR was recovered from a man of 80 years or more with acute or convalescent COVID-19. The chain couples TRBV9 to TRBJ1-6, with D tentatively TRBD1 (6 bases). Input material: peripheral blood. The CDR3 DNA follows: TGTGCCACCTCGGGGGGCAGAGAGGGTTCACCCCTCCACTTT. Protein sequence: CATSGGREGSPLHF.